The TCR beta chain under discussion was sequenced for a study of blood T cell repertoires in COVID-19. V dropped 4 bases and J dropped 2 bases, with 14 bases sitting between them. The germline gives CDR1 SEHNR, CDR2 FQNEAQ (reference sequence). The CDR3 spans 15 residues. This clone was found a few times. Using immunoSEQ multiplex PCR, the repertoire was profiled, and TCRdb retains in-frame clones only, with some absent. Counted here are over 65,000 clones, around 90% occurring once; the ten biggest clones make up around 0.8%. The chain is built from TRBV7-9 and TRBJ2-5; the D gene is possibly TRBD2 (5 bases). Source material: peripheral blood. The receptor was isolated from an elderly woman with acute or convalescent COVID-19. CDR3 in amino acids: CASSSPGRVQETQYF. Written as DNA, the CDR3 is TGTGCCAGCAGCTCGCCTGGGCGGGTTCAAGAGACCCAGTACTTC. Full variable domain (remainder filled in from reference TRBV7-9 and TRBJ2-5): DTGVSQNPRHKITKRGQNVTFRCDPISEHNRLYWYRQTLGQGPEFLTYFQNEAQLEKSRLLSDRFSAERPKGSFSTLEIQRTEQGDSAMYLCASSSPGRVQETQYFGPGTRLLVL.